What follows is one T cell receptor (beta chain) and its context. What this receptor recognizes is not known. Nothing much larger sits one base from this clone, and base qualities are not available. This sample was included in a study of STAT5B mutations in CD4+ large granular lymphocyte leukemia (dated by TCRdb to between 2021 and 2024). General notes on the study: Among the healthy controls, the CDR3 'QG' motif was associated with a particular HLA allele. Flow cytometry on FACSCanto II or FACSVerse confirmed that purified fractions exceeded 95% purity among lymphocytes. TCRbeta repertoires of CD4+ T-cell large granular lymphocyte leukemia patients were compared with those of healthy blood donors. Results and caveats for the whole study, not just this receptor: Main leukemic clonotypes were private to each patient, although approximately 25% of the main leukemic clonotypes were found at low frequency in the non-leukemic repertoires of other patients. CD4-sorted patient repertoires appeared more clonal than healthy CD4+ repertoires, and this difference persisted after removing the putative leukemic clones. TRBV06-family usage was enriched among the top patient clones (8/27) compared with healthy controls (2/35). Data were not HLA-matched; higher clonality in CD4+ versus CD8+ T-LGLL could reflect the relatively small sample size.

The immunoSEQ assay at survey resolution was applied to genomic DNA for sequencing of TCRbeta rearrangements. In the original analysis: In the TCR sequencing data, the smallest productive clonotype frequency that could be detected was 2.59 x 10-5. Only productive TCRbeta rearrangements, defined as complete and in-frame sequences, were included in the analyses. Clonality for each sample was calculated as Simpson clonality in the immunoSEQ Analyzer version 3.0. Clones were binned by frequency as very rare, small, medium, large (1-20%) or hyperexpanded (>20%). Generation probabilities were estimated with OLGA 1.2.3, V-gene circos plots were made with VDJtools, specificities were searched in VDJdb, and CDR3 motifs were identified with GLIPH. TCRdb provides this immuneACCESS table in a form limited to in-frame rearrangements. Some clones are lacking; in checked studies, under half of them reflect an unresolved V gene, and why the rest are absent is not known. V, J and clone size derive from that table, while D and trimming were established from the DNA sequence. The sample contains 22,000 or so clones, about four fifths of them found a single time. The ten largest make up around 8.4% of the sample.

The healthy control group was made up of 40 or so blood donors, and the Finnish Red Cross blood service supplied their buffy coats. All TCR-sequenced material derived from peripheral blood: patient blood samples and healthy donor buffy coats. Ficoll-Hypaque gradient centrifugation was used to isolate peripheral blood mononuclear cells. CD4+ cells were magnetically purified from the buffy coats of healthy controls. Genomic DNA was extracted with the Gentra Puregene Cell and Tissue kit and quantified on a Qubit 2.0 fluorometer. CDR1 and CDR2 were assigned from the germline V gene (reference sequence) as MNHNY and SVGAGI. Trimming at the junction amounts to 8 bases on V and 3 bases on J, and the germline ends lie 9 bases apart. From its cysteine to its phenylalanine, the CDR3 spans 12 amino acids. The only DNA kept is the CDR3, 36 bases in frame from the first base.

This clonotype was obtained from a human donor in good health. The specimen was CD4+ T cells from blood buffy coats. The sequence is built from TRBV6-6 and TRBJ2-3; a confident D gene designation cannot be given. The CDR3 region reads CASGWSTDTQYF. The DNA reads TGTGCCAGCGGCTGGAGTACAGATACGCAGTATTTT.